A single sample gave rise to the 12 T cell receptor beta chains below, sequenced in a study of identical twins listed by TCRdb under 2016. Receptors were amplified or captured by 5' RACE. The sequencer was an Illumina HiSeq 2000. Starting from the raw public reads, TCRdb applied fastp trimming at Q25, assembled clones with MiXCR and retained in-frame beta chains. Every entry covers one CDR3 protein and lists the most common genes and DNA from its rows. This sample lists fewer than 250,000 distinct CDR3 sequences; approximately 8% were detected once. Of the sample, roughly 5% is held by the ten largest clones. The same sample was also used in a study of yellow fever vaccine responses in identical twins.

Sequences were obtained from CD8+ T cells sorted from blood. The source is a woman aged 18-29 years in good health.

This clonotype was seen only a few times. The V and J genes are TRBV10-3 and TRBJ2-7; D unclear. CDR3 length equals 11 residues. V shed 7 bases and J shed 3 bases, with 7 bases lying between them. The V gene's germline CDR1 is ENHRY and CDR2 SYGVKD. CDR3 sequence: CAITDGYEQYF. CDR3 nucleotides: TGTGCCATCACGGACGGCTACGAGCAGTACTTC.

This clonotype appeared many times. The chain employs TRBV5-1 and TRBJ2-2; D is unclear. Trimming shortened V by 0 bases and J by 2 bases, and 14 bases separated the two germline ends. The germline CDR1 and CDR2 sequences are SGHRS and YFSETQ. The CDR3 consists of 17 residues. CDR3 residues: CASSLASSSTNTGELFF. The DNA for the CDR3 is TGCGCCAGCAGCTTGGCCTCCTCATCGACAAACACCGGGGAGCTGTTTTTT. Drawing the rest from reference TRBV5-1 and TRBJ2-2, the complete variable domain is KAGVTQTPRYLIKTRGQQVTLSCSPISGHRSVSWYQQTPGQGLQFLFEYFSETQRNKGNFPGRFSGRQFSNSRSEMNVSTLELGDSALYLCASSLASSSTNTGELFFGEGSRLTVL.

This clonotype was seen ten or more times. The rearrangement uses TRBV5-1 and TRBJ2-5; D gene uncertain. CDR1 and CDR2 (germline): SGHRS, YFSETQ. There are 16 residues in the CDR3. Trimming pared 3 bases from V and 0 bases from J, leaving 15 bases between. This chain's CDR3 is CASSSDSPLYQETQYF. DNA of the CDR3: TGCGCCAGCAGCTCAGATAGTCCCCTCTACCAAGAGACCCAGTACTTC.

The gene calls are TRBV10-2 and TRBJ2-2; weak D call: TRBD1 (6 bases). This CDR3 comprises 16 residues. Germline assignment: CDR1 WSHSY and CDR2 SAAADI. Trimming left V 8 bases short and J 5 bases short, with 21 bases between. As DNA, the CDR3 is TGCGCCAGCGGTCGAGAGGGGGAACTTAGGACCGGGGAGCTGTTTTTT. Residues: CASGREGELRTGELFF.

This clonotype was counted between two and nine times. The genes are TRBV21-1 and TRBJ2-7; TRBD1, the table's D call, was not compared with the DNA. TRBV21-1 has pseudogene status. The CDR3 length is 14 residues. The CDR3 reads CASLSRDRSYEQYF. The CDR3, as DNA: TGTGCCAGTTTAAGTAGGGACCGCTCCTACGAGCAGTACTTC.

In its sample, this clonotype was seen many times. V and J are TRBV12-3 or TRBV12-4 and TRBJ2-1; 12 bases map to TRBD2. Losses at the gene ends were 7 bases for V and 8 bases for J; bases not matched to a gene: 6. The CDR3 runs 14 residues. The CDR3 nucleotides read TGTGCCAGCATGACTAGCGGGAGTGGGGATGAGCAGTTCTTC. Translating gives CASMTSGSGDEQFF.

The table lists this clonotype with a few counts. V and J are TRBV5-1 and TRBJ2-5, with TRBD2 matching over 9 bases. Germline V gene lookup returns CDR1 SGHRS and CDR2 YFSETQ. The CDR3 sequence is 16 residues long. Trimming removed 4 bases from V and 2 bases from J; junction bases left unmatched: 9. CDR3 DNA: TGCGCCAGCAGCATGACTAATAGCGGGAGTCAAGAGACCCAGTACTTC. Translation gives CASSMTNSGSQETQYF.

The genes are TRBV4-1 and TRBJ2-1; TRBD1 might be the D (7 bases). This CDR3 comprises 17 residues. Germline CDR1 MGHRA, CDR2 YSYEKL. V was trimmed by 4 bases and J by 1 base, leaving 17 bases between them. The CDR3 loop is CASSPRRQGGSYNEQFF. The CDR3 DNA sequence: TGCGCCAGCAGCCCACGAAGACAGGGAGGTTCCTACAATGAGCAGTTCTTC.

This clonotype was seen many times. This chain joins TRBV6-1 and TRBJ2-7, with D perhaps matching TRBD2 (5 bases). The CDR3 sequence is 13 residues long. V shed 8 bases and J shed 6 bases, with 17 bases lying between them. The germline CDR1 and CDR2 sequences are MNHNS and SASEGT. CDR3 DNA sequence: TGTGCCAGCCGGCAGACCCTAGCTTCCGAGCAGTACTTC. This encodes CASRQTLASEQYF.

This clonotype was counted many times. The V gene is TRBV20-1, the J gene TRBJ2-7; D call uncertain. The V end was cut by 0 bases, the J end by 0 bases, with 9 bases between. Germline V gives CDR1 DFQATT, CDR2 SNEGSKA (reference sequence). The CDR3 covers 14 residues. As DNA, the CDR3 is TGCAGTGCTAGAGATCTCAGGAGCTCCTACGAGCAGTACTTC. Encoded protein: CSARDLRSSYEQYF.

In its sample, this clonotype was seen many times. J is TRBJ2-1 and V is TRBV10-3; TRBD2 agrees at 8 bases. With V trimmed by 7 bases and J by 2 bases, 10 bases remained unmatched. Germline V lookup: CDR1 ENHRY, CDR2 SYGVKD. The CDR3 is 16 residues long. DNA of the CDR3: TGTGCCATCACACCCCAAGCGGGAGTAACCTACAATGAGCAGTTCTTC. This encodes CAITPQAGVTYNEQFF.

This clonotype was seen ten or more times. This chain joins TRBV28 and TRBJ2-7; 10 nucleotides agree with TRBD2. V shed 3 bases and J 3 bases; nucleotides not matched to a gene: 2. The germline V gene encodes CDR1 MDHEN and CDR2 SYDVKM. There are 14 residues in the CDR3. The CDR3 nucleotides are TGTGCCAGCAGTTTGGCTAGCGGGGGCTACGAGCAGTACTTC. This gives the protein CASSLASGGYEQYF.